This TCR beta chain emerged from a study of identifying expanded T cells in peripheral blood (dated by TCRdb to about 2019). Regarding the complete study: Four technical replicates, made by sequencing separate aliquots from the same pool of genomic DNA, were compared pairwise.

From the cysteine up to the phenylalanine, the CDR3 has a length of 12 residues. Only the CDR3 region is kept as DNA, spanning 36 bases read in frame from base 1. CDR1 and CDR2 were assigned from the germline V gene as SGHVS and FQNEAQ. V loses 5 bases, J loses 7 bases, and the germline ends lie 9 bases apart. A word on this clone: The antigen it recognizes is unknown. Within one base of it there is no much larger clone, and no base qualities were kept.

The immunoSEQ Assay, which relies on bias-controlled multiplex PCR amplification of genomic DNA, was used to profile TCRbeta CDR3 regions. The paper's data handling went like this. The absolute abundance of each unique TCRbeta CDR3 region was quantified after sequences were collapsed and filtered. Differential abundance was tested with two models: a binomial (Fisher-equivalent) model and a beta-binomial model that adds time-dependent variance fitted from healthy donors. Any clone with fewer than 5 combined templates was excluded, and a clone was called differentially abundant if its Benjamini-Hochberg FDR was below 0.01. In the beta-binomial model, variance was expressed as a function of the total template count across the two samples, in the form v = (b*log(k)+a)^2. The immuneACCESS repertoire file appears here via TCRdb, limited to in-frame rearrangements. These files lack a portion of the clones; in checked studies, under half of the deficit traces to unresolved V genes, and the cause of the others is not known. The V and J calls and clone size are taken from that table; D and trimming were inferred from the DNA. In this sample the table shows around 95,000 clones, 88% of which occur a single time. The ten largest clones represent about 5.9% of the sample.

During the collection period, no infections or other immune events were recorded for the healthy donors. Blood repertoires from healthy donors were used as a training cohort for calibrating time-dependent variance in a beta-binomial model of differential abundance of T-cell clones. The training cohort included approximately ten healthy donors, of whom 3 were female and 7 were male. The donors were between roughly 29 and 65 years old, with an average age of roughly 43 years. Whole blood, obtained from a commercial supplier, was collected from each healthy donor at three time points spaced approximately two weeks apart. For immunosequencing, genomic DNA was extracted from whole blood that had not been sorted. Study-level results and caveats: The authors expected that biological variance in healthy repertoires might rise further over much longer intervals, such as months to years. For all healthy donors, the variance in clone template counts between roughly 2-week samples rose significantly as total template count increased. The beta-binomial model significantly reduced the number of clones called differentially abundant and the false-positive rate across all healthy-donor time intervals. The binomial model flagged around 1.2 differentially abundant clones between technical replicates but approximately 15 over roughly 2 weeks and approximately 18 over around four weeks.

The material sequenced was blood. This clonotype originated in a person aged 18-70 years in good health. The chain uses TRBV7-8 and TRBJ2-1; a confident D gene designation cannot be given. The sequence in DNA is TGTGCCAGCAGCCCCTCTGCAAATGAGCAGTTCTTC. Its translation reads: CASSPSANEQFF.